Sequencing of this T cell receptor (beta chain) was carried out in a study of human CD8 memory T cell subsets. Findings and limits, study-wide: Stem-like memory T cell repertoires overlapped minimally with precursor exhausted T cell repertoires. Estimation with Chao1 suggested higher diversity among stem-like memory T cells relative to precursor exhausted T cells. Diversity, measured as normalized Shannon-Wiener diversity, was similarly high in stem-like memory and precursor exhausted T cells. Effector memory cells did not share this.

Sequencing libraries of TCR beta were made by UMI-labeled 5' RACE. Using the 5' RACE reads, TCRdb records one entry per CDR3 protein without DNA. This sample's table reports about 9,300 distinct CDR3 sequences. Remarks on this clonotype: Its target is unknown.

Germline assignment: CDR1 MNHEY and CDR2 SMNVEV (reference sequence). This CDR3 contains 16 residues. What was sequenced was CD8+ T cells from PBMCs. The source of this sequence is a human donor in good health. The chain couples TRBV27 to TRBJ2-1. CDR3 residues: CASSLLVGRSYNEQFF.